The subject of this entry is one TCR beta chain. Clones were sequenced by immunoSEQ multiplex PCR, and TCRdb holds only the in-frame ones, with some missing. The sample has more than 400,000 clones, roughly 80% seen once. These data come from a study of shared clonotypes between healthy human individuals. Donors comprised only Caucasian adults living in Nashville, Tennessee. Germline V lookup: CDR1 MNHNY, CDR2 SVGAGI (reference sequence). Trimming took off 6 bases at V and 4 bases at J, with 15 bases between the two ends. The CDR3 runs to 15 residues. V gene TRBV6-6 combines with J gene TRBJ2-2; perhaps TRBD2 as D (5 bases). Sample: PBMCs. This TCR came from a woman aged 40 to 55 in good health. Some clones in this sample may be carry-over from other donors' samples. This chain's CDR3 is CASRGTSVGTGELFF. CDR3 bases: TGTGCCAGCAGGGGCACTAGTGTAGGCACCGGGGAGCTGTTTTTT.